A selection of T cell receptor beta chains follows, all from one sample in a study of T cell responses to AZD1222 COVID-19 vaccine. Sequenced by immunoSEQ multiplex PCR; TCRdb stores in-frame clones only, minus some. The table lists over 130,000 clones, 85% to 95% of them singletons, with approximately 5.3% in the top ten. Sequencing was performed on peripheral blood, taken on day 0 of AZD1222 vaccination. These receptors were collected from an adult in good health. Each CDR3 is given with its conserved first and last residue. D genes are given only for firm matches.

j_call d_call v_call cdr3_aa cdr3_nt
TRBJ2-1 TRBD2 TRBV5-1 CASRVVASGGLNEQFF TGCGCCAGCAGGGTAGTGGCTAGCGGGGGCCTCAATGAGCAGTTCTTC
TRBJ2-5 - TRBV11-2 CASSLSARVEETQYF TGTGCCAGCAGCTTATCGGCTCGGGTGGAGGAGACCCAGTACTTC
TRBJ2-7 - TRBV5-4 CASSIPPREQYF TGTGCCAGCAGCATCCCCCCGCGCGAGCAGTACTTC
TRBJ1-1 TRBD1 TRBV7-9 CASSPTGGPLGFF TGTGCCAGCAGCCCGACAGGGGGACCTCTTGGATTCTTT
TRBJ1-2 - TRBV6-6 CASRGEGYGYTF TGTGCCAGCAGGGGAGAGGGGTATGGCTACACCTTC
TRBJ2-1 - TRBV5-1 CASSGPPTWTYNEQFF TGCGCCAGCAGCGGACCCCCCACATGGACCTACAATGAGCAGTTCTTC
TRBJ2-7 TRBD2 TRBV5-4 CASSGSGRDEQYF TGTGCCAGCAGCGGTAGCGGGAGGGACGAGCAGTACTTC
TRBJ2-3 - TRBV7-2 CASSLAALSTDTQYF TGTGCCAGCAGCTTAGCGGCTCTGTCCACAGATACGCAGTATTTT
TRBJ2-1 TRBD2 TRBV27 CASSRLAANEQFF TGTGCCAGCTCCCGGCTAGCGGCTAATGAGCAGTTCTTC
TRBJ1-2 TRBD1 TRBV7-9 CATGQGLGYTF TGTGCCACCGGACAGGGGCTTGGCTACACCTTC
TRBJ1-1 - TRBV2 CASSEDLNTEAFF TGTGCCAGCAGCGAAGACCTGAACACTGAAGCTTTCTTT
TRBJ2-7 TRBD2 TRBV7-6 CASSLTAGPYEQYF TGTGCCAGCAGCCTCACAGCGGGGCCCTACGAGCAGTACTTC
TRBJ2-1 TRBD2 TRBV4-2 CASSQVRGGGYNEQFF TGTGCCAGCAGCCAAGTACGTGGCGGGGGCTACAATGAGCAGTTCTTC
TRBJ1-4 - TRBV5-1 CASSLTPTTNEKLFF TGCGCCAGCAGCTTGACCCCGACAACTAATGAAAAACTGTTTTTT
TRBJ1-4 TRBD1 TRBV25-1 CASSGTGQGDEKLFF TGTGCCAGCAGTGGAACGGGACAGGGTGATGAAAAACTGTTTTTT
TRBJ2-1 - TRBV9 CASSPNGDNEQFF TGTGCCAGCAGCCCGAACGGGGACAATGAGCAGTTCTTC
TRBJ2-7 - TRBV6-5 CASSYPGGREGKQYF TGTGCCAGCAGTTATCCAGGGGGAAGGGAGGGGAAGCAGTACTTC
TRBJ2-1 - TRBV5-1 CASSLDLVGLISYNEQFF TGCGCCAGCAGCTTGGATTTAGTTGGGCTAATCTCCTACAATGAGCAGTTCTTC
TRBJ1-6 - TRBV6-5 CASVEARGSPLHF TGTGCCAGCGTGGAGGCGCGGGGTTCACCCCTCCACTTT
TRBJ1-2 - TRBV6-5 CASSYRSDPPIRYTF TGTGCCAGCAGTTACCGTTCCGACCCGCCTATACGCTACACCTTC
TRBJ2-5 TRBD1 TRBV5-1 CASSLGQGYQETQYF TGCGCCAGCAGCTTGGGACAGGGGTACCAAGAGACCCAGTACTTC
TRBJ1-3 - TRBV14 CASSQVRQGGRGTIYF TGTGCCAGCAGCCAAGTCCGACAAGGGGGTCGAGGCACCATATATTTT
TRBJ2-3 TRBD2 TRBV3-1/TRBV3-2 CASSHGTTQRDTQYF TGTGCCAGCAGCCACGGGACTACCCAGAGGGATACGCAGTATTTT
TRBJ1-5 - TRBV19 CASSLNRVDQPQHF TGTGCCAGTAGTTTAAACAGGGTCGACCAGCCCCAGCATTTT
TRBJ2-2 TRBD1 TRBV2 CASSRQGPNTGELFF TGTGCCAGCAGCCGACAGGGTCCGAACACCGGGGAGCTGTTTTTT
TRBJ2-3 - TRBV2 CASRPSTTSTDTQYF TGTGCCAGCAGACCTTCCACCACTAGCACAGATACGCAGTATTTT
TRBJ2-1 - TRBV20-1 CSARLDNEQFF TGCAGTGCTAGGCTCGACAATGAGCAGTTCTTC
TRBJ1-6 - TRBV5-1 CASSRQQRGYNSPLHF TGCGCCAGCAGCAGACAGCAGAGGGGTTATAATTCACCCCTCCACTTT
TRBJ2-7 - TRBV10-3 CAISDDRTLWGDF TGTGCCATCAGTGACGACAGGACCCTCTGGGGAGACTTC
TRBJ2-1 - TRBV5-4 CASSSKSGPKLLSEQFF TGTGCCAGCAGCTCAAAGAGCGGCCCTAAGTTGTTGAGTGAGCAGTTCTTC
TRBJ1-2 TRBD1 TRBV15 CATSDGQGNYGYTF TGTGCCACCAGCGACGGACAGGGCAACTATGGCTACACCTTC
TRBJ1-5 - TRBV30 CAWRGQGGNQPQHF TGTGCCTGGAGAGGGCAGGGTGGCAATCAGCCCCAGCATTTT
TRBJ2-3 - TRBV9 CASGGPTDTQYF TGTGCCAGCGGGGGTCCCACAGATACGCAGTATTTT
TRBJ1-4 - TRBV6-5 CASRPNRAGEKLFF TGTGCCAGCAGGCCAAACCGAGCGGGTGAAAAACTGTTTTTT
TRBJ2-7 - TRBV7-2 CASSLPTGGGRYEQYF TGTGCCAGCAGCCTTCCGACGGGCGGGGGCCGGTACGAGCAGTACTTC
TRBJ1-6 TRBD1 TRBV7-2 CASSLDRGGDSPLHF TGTGCCAGCAGCCTAGATAGAGGGGGCGATTCACCCCTCCACTTT
TRBJ2-7 TRBD1 TRBV5-1 CASSTGTGGNEQYF TGCGCCAGCAGCACCGGGACAGGGGGCAACGAGCAGTACTTC
TRBJ2-1 - TRBV2 CASNADNEQFF TGTGCCAGCAACGCGGACAATGAGCAGTTCTTC
TRBJ1-1 - TRBV18 CASSPKGGAGTEAFF TGTGCCAGCTCTCCAAAAGGGGGGGCGGGCACTGAAGCTTTCTTT
TRBJ1-2 - TRBV7-9 CASSLDRNVRNLYGYTF TGTGCCAGCAGCTTAGATCGTAACGTCAGGAACCTCTATGGCTACACCTTC